This is a list of T cell receptor beta chains from one sample in a study of cytomegalovirus exposure and HLA in healthy donors. TCRdb keeps only in-frame clones here, not all; method: immunoSEQ multiplex PCR. In the table there are 120,000 or so clones, about 82% of which are singletons. The sequencing input was PBMCs. These receptors all stem from a man between 18 and 35 years old in good health and CMV-seronegative. CDR3s include the opening cysteine and the closing phenylalanine or tryptophan. The D gene is left open where the match is weak. Where a row states a size, it is once, few, many or the class of an expanded clone; other rows omit it.

abundance	d_gene	v_gene	j_gene	CDR3nt	CDR3aa
-	TRBD2	TRBV7-2	TRBJ2-7	TGTGCCAGCAGCCGAATAGGACTAGCGGGGACCTCCTACGAGCAGTACTTC	CASSRIGLAGTSYEQYF
-	TRBD1	TRBV2	TRBJ2-2	TGTGCCAGCAGGGACCCGGGACAGGGCACCGGGGAGCTGTTTTTT	CASRDPGQGTGELFF
once	TRBD1	TRBV6-1	TRBJ1-3	TGTGCCAGCAGAGTCGGGACAGGGGCTCTCACCATATATTTT	CASRVGTGALTIYF
-	-	TRBV4-1	TRBJ1-1	TGCGCCAGCAGCCCCAGGACGACAGACAACACTGAAGCTTTCTTT	CASSPRTTDNTEAFF
-	TRBD1	TRBV11-2	TRBJ2-7	TGTGCCAGCAGACTCCGGGACAGGGGGTACGAGCAGTACTTC	CASRLRDRGYEQYF
-	-	TRBV30	TRBJ1-1	TGTGCCTGGAGTGGGACAGCAGAAGCTTTCTTT	CAWSGTAEAFF
few	-	TRBV12-5	TRBJ1-2	TGTGCTAGTGGCTCCCTTGAGGGTAACTATGGCTACACCTTC	CASGSLEGNYGYTF
-	TRBD1	TRBV19	TRBJ2-3	TGTGCCAGTAGTATCGCCAGGGGGAGCACAGATACGCAGTATTTT	CASSIARGSTDTQYF
-	TRBD1	TRBV5-4	TRBJ2-7	TGTGCCAGCAGCCCGGGACAGGGCCTTTCCTACGAGCAGTACTTC	CASSPGQGLSYEQYF
-	-	TRBV6-1	TRBJ1-5	TGTGCCAGCAGTGATATAGGGGGTAGCAATCAGCCCCAGCATTTT	CASSDIGGSNQPQHF
-	TRBD2	TRBV6-5	TRBJ2-7	TGTGCCAGCAGTTCCGCTAGACTAGCGGGAGGGTACGAGCAGTACTTC	CASSSARLAGGYEQYF
-	TRBD1	TRBV5-1	TRBJ2-5	TGCGCCAGCAGCTGGGGACAGGGTAAAGAGACCCAGTACTTC	CASSWGQGKETQYF
few	-	TRBV19	TRBJ1-5	TGTGCCAGTAGGATCAGGGAAGTAGAGAATCAGCCCCAGCATTTT	CASRIREVENQPQHF
-	-	TRBV5-6	TRBJ1-1	TGTGCCAGCAGCTCCTCGTCAGGGGAAGCTTTCTTT	CASSSSSGEAFF
-	-	TRBV19	TRBJ1-2	TGTGCCAGTAGCCTTAGACCCTTGGACTTCTATGGCTACACCTTC	CASSLRPLDFYGYTF
-	TRBD1	TRBV9	TRBJ1-2	TGTGCCAGCAGCCCCGACAGGGCGGATGGCTACACCTTC	CASSPDRADGYTF
-	-	TRBV5-1	TRBJ2-7	TGCGCCAGTAGCTTGTGGATAGGCGGGTACGAGCAGTACTTC	CASSLWIGGYEQYF
-	TRBD2	TRBV5-1	TRBJ2-5	TGCGCCAGCAGCTTGTTACCCATTGCGGGACTAGCGGGGGGGTCGGGTGAGACCCAGTACTTC	CASSLLPIAGLAGGSGETQYF
once	-	TRBV2	TRBJ1-1	TGTGCCAGCAGCCAGGGCGCTGAAGCTTTCTTT	CASSQGAEAFF
-	TRBD1	TRBV5-5	TRBJ1-6	TGTGCCAGCAGGAAGGGACAGGCGAATTCACCCCTCCACTTT	CASRKGQANSPLHF
-	-	TRBV6-1	TRBJ1-1	TGTGCCAGCAGTGAACCGGGGTACCCTGAAGCTTTCTTT	CASSEPGYPEAFF